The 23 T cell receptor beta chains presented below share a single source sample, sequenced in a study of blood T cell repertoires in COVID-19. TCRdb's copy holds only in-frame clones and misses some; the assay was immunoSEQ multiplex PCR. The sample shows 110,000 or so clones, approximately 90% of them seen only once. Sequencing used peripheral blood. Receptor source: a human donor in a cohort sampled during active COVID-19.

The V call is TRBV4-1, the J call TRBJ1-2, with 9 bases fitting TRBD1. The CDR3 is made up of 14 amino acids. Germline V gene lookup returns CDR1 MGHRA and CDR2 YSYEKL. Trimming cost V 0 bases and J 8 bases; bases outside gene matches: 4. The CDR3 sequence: CASSQDDRGIGYTF. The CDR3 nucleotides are TGCGCCAGCAGCCAAGACGACAGGGGGATAGGCTACACCTTC.

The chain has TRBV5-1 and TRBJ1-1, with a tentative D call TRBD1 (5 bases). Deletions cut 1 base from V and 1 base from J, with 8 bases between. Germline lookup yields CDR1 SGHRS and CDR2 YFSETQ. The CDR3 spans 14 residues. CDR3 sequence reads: CASSLRQGNTEAFF. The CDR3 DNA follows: TGCGCCAGCAGCTTGAGGCAGGGGAACACTGAAGCTTTCTTT. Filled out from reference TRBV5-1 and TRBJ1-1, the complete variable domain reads KAGVTQTPRYLIKTRGQQVTLSCSPISGHRSVSWYQQTPGQGLQFLFEYFSETQRNKGNFPGRFSGRQFSNSRSEMNVSTLELGDSALYLCASSLRQGNTEAFFGQGTRLTVV.

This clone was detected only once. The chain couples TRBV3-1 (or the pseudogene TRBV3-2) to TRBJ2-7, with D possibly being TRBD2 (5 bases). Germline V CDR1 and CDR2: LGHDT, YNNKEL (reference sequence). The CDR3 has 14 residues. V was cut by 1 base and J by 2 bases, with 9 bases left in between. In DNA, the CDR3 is TGTGCCAGCAGCCAAGGGTCCGGGACCTACGAGCAGTACTTC. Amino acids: CASSQGSGTYEQYF.

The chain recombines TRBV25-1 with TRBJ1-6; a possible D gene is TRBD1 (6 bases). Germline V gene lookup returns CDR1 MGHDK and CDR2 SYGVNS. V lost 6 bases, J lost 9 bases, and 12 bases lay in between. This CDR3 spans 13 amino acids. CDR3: CASRATGISPLHF. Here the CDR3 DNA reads TGTGCCAGCAGGGCAACAGGGATTTCACCCCTCCACTTT.

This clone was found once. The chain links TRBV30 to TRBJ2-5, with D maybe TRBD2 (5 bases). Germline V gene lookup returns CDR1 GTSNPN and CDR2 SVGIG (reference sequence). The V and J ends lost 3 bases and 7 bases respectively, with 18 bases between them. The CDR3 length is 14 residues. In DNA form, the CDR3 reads TGTGCCTGGAGCGGTAGAGGACTCCCTACGACCCAGTACTTC. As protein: CAWSGRGLPTTQYF.

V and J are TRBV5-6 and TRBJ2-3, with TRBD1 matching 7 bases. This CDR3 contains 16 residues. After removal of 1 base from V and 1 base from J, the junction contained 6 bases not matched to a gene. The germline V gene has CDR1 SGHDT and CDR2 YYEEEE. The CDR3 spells CASSLFGGQGTDTQYF. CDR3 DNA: TGTGCCAGCAGCTTGTTTGGTGGACAGGGCACAGATACGCAGTATTTT.

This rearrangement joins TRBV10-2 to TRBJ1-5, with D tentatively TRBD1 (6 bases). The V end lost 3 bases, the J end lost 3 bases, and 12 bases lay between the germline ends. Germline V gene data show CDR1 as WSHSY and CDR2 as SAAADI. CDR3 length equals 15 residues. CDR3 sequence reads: CASSDPTGYNQPQHF. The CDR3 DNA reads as TGCGCCAGCAGTGACCCAACAGGGTACAATCAGCCCCAGCATTTT.

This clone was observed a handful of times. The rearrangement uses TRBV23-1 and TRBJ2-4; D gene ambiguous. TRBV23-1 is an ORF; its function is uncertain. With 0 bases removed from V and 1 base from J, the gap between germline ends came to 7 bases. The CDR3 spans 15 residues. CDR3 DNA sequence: TGCGCCAGCAGTCAATCACGCCAGGCCAAAAACATTCAGTACTTC. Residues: CASSQSRQAKNIQYF.

The CDR3 DNA reads as TGTGCCACCAGCAGAGGTGGGCAGTCCTACGAGCAGTACTTC. It specifies CATSRGGQSYEQYF. This chain connects TRBV15 to TRBJ2-7; D unclear. The length of the CDR3 is 14 residues. Germline CDR1 reads LNHNV; CDR2 reads YYDKDF (reference sequence). V was cut by 1 base and J by 1 base, with 8 bases left in between.

The CDR3: CASKQAGNTIYF. DNA for the CDR3: TGTGCCAGTAAGCAGGCTGGAAACACCATATATTTT. The rearrangement links TRBV30 to TRBJ1-3, with D uncertain. V was cut by 8 bases and J by 2 bases, with 10 bases left in between. Germline CDR1 and CDR2: GTSNPN and SVGIG (reference sequence). The CDR3 length is 12 residues.

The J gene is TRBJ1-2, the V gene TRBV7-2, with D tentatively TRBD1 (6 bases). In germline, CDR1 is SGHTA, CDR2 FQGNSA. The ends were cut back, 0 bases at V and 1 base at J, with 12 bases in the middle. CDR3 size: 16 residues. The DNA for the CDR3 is TGTGCCAGCAGCTTAGCGCACAGGGCGAATAACTATGGCTACACCTTC. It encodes CASSLAHRANNYGYTF.

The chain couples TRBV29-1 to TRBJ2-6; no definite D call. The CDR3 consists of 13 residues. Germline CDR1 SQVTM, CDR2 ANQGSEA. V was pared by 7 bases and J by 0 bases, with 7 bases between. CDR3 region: CSAQISGANVLTF. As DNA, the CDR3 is TGCAGCGCGCAGATCTCTGGGGCCAACGTCCTGACTTTC.

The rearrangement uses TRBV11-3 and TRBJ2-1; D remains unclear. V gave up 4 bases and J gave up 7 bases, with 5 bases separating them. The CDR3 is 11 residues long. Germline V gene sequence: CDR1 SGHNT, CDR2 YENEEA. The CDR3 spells CASSSLNEQFF. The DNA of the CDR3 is TGTGCCAGCAGCTCCTTGAATGAGCAGTTCTTC.

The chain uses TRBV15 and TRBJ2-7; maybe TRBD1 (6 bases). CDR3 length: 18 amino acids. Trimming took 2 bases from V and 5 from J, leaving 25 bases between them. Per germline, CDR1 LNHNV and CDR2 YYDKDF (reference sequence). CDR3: CATSRNAPGQLGLNEQYF. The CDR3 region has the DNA TGTGCCACCAGCAGAAACGCGCCGGGACAACTCGGGTTAAACGAGCAGTACTTC.

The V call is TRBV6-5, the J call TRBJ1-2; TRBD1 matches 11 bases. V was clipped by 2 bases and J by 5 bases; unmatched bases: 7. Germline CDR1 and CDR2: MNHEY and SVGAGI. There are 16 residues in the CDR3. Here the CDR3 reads CASSYVRTGGGYGYTF. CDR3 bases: TGTGCCAGCAGTTACGTACGGACAGGGGGCGGGTATGGCTACACCTTC.

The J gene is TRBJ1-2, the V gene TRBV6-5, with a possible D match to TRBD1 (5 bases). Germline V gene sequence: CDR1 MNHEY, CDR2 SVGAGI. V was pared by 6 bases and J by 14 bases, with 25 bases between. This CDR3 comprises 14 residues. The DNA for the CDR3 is TGTGCCAGCAGCCGTCCGACAGCCATGACGGGGGAAACCTTC. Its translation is CASSRPTAMTGETF.

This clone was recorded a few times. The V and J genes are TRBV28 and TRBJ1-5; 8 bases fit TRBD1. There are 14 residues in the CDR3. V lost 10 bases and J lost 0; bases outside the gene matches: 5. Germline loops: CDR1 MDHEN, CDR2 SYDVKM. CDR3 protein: CAIWDRHSNQPQHF. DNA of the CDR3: TGTGCCATCTGGGACAGGCATAGCAATCAGCCCCAGCATTTT.

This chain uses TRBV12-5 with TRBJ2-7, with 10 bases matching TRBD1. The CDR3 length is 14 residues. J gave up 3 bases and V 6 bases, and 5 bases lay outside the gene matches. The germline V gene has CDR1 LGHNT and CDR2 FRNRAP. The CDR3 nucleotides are TGTGCTAGTGGATACGGGACAGGGGTCTACGAGCAGTACTTC. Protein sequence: CASGYGTGVYEQYF.

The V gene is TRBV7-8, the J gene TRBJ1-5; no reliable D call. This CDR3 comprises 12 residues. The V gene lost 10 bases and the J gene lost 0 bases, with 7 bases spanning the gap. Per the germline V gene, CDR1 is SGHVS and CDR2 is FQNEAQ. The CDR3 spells CATGYSNQPQHF. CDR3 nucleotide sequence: TGTGCCACAGGTTATAGCAATCAGCCCCAGCATTTT.

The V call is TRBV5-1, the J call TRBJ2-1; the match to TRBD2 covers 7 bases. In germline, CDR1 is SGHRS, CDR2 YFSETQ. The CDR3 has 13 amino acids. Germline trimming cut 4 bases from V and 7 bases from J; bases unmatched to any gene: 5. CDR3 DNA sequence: TGCGCCAGCAGCGCGGGGGTGGGGAATGAGCAGTTCTTC. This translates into CASSAGVGNEQFF. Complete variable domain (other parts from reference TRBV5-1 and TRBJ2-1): KAGVTQTPRYLIKTRGQQVTLSCSPISGHRSVSWYQQTPGQGLQFLFEYFSETQRNKGNFPGRFSGRQFSNSRSEMNVSTLELGDSALYLCASSAGVGNEQFFGPGTRLTVL.

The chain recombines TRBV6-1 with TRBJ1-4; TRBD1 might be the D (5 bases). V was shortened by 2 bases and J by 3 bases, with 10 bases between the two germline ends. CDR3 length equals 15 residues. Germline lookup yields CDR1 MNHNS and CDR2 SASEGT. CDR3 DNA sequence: TGTGCCAGCAGTGAATGGGGGGAACCTAATGAAAAACTGTTTTTT. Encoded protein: CASSEWGEPNEKLFF.

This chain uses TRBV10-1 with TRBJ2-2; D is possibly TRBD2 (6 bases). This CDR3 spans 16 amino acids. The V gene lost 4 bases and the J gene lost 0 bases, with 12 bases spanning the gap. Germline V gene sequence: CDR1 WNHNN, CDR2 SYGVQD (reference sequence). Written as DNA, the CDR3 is TGCGCCAGCAGTGGGCGGGACGGACCGAACACCGGGGAGCTGTTTTTT. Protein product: CASSGRDGPNTGELFF.

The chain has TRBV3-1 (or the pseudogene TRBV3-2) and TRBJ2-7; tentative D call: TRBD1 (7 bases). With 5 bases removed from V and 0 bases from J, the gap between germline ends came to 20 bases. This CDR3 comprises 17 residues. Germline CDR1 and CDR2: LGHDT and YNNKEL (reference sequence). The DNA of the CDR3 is TGTGCCAGCAGCTGGTCTCAGGGGGGACCCGGCTCCTACGAGCAGTACTTC. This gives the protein CASSWSQGGPGSYEQYF.